This paragraph reports one TCR beta chain. Its antigen target is currently unknown. No quality values exist for individual bases; no much larger clone is one base distant. This sample was taken from a study of shared clonotypes between healthy human individuals (dated by TCRdb to the early 2020s). Some background on the complete study: The cohort comprised two women and a few men aged 18 to 49 years. To increase sequencing depth and limit assay-specific biases, TCR repertoire library preparation and sequencing were carried out by different laboratories using diverse techniques. Each donor's leukapheresis produced roughly between about 0.8 and 8.9 billion PBMCs. Per donor, three plates each were used for CD4 naive and CD4 memory, two for CD8 naive, and one for CD8 memory. Blood TCR repertoires of roughly five healthy adults were deeply sequenced to estimate repertoire size and the extent of clonotype sharing between individuals. Broader findings and caveats from the paper: Approximately 5% of naive CD4, 3.5% of naive CD8, around 2.3% of memory CD4, and over 0.35% of memory CD8 clonotypes were shared across several donors. Rarefaction of sorted-subset datasets indicated incomplete sequencing despite the large sequencing depth. Naive subsets generally had larger estimated clonotype richness than memory subsets. Clonotypes shared by all four sorted-subset donors showed higher generation probabilities than non-shared clonotypes. Sampling was restricted to blood, and TCR repertoires in tissues likely differ from the TCR repertoires found in blood. Pairwise subsampling indicated that sequencing depth was expected to affect the degree of clonotype sharing among donors. The genetic and exposure-history diversity represented was limited by the small number of donors.

The CDR3 goes from the cysteine to the phenylalanine over 17 residues. The entry retains the CDR3 DNA only, 51 bases that are in frame from base 1. The germline ends are 12 bases apart after V is trimmed by 0 bases and J by 1 base. The germline V gene specifies MGHDK as CDR1 and SYGVNS as CDR2. Healthy HIV-negative adults with no recently reported acute infections or vaccinations were included as donors. Only Caucasian adults living in Nashville, Tennessee, USA were represented among the donors. Magnetic negative selection was used to enrich CD4+ T cells, after which naive cells were positively selected on CD45RA and the negative fraction became the memory subset. Blood was obtained by leukapheresis, after which PBMCs were separated by Ficoll-Histopaque density gradient centrifugation and cryopreserved in liquid nitrogen vapor phase. Analytical flow cytometry was used to check the purity and quantity of each magnetically sorted T cell population. Genomic DNA was isolated from every sorted fraction and measured by UV absorbance on a Nanodrop 2000c.

Using the deep immunoSEQ assay, TCR CDR3 regions were amplified from genomic DNA by multiplex PCR. Genomic DNA extracted from each cell subset was distributed evenly over all wells of several immunoSEQ 96-well plates, and each plate served as one replicate. For sorted subsets, about 220 ng of genomic DNA, equivalent to 30,000 or so T cell genomes, went into each replicate PCR. Purified libraries were quantified with a Qubit 3.0 fluorometer, sized on a Bioanalyzer 2100, and re-quantified with the KAPA Library Quantification kit. A separate single-read 150-cycle Illumina NextSeq 550 flow cell was used to sequence each immunoSEQ 96-well plate. The authors' pipeline ran thus. Because only junctional sequences without quality scores were contained in the immunoSEQ output, filtering matching that applied to full-length reads could not be performed. Sequences were annotated with PyIR, a Python wrapper for IgBLAST v1.9, and V/J genes and CDR3 were assigned using IMGT germline references. Reads were filtered out if the reads had weak V/J assignments (E-value above 1e-6), no CDR3, stop codons, out-of-frame junctions, or ambiguous translated residues. V3J clonotypes were defined as sequences sharing an identical inferred V gene, J gene, and CDR3 amino acid sequence. To compute the percentage overlap between repertoires, the number of shared unique clonotypes was divided by the size of the smaller repertoire. Repertoire richness was assessed with RTK rarefaction, the Chao1 estimator, and Recon v2.1 estimates of unobserved clonotypes. Generation probabilities for all TCRbeta clonotypes obtained by the gDNA method from a handful of donors were computed using OLGA. Drawn from immuneACCESS, this table holds only the in-frame rearrangements with V and J called that TCRdb kept. Clones are partly lost; checked studies trace under half to an unresolved V gene and leave the rest unexplained. V and J calls plus clone size are reproduced from that table; the DNA served to infer D and trimming. A total of approximately 1,500,000 clones appear in this sample, approximately 98% of them only once. The ten most abundant clones make up 0.4% to 0.45% of the sample.

The sequencing sample was made of naive CD4+ T cells sorted from blood. The cell subset or site label here, explained by the study, means: CD45RA+ positively selected. The chain joins TRBV25-1 to TRBJ2-2, with the D gene too uncertain to name. The receptor comes from a man between 25 and 39 years old in good health. At the DNA level, the sequence is TGTGCCAGCAGTGAATATCTGCAATCCAAGAACACCGGGGAGCTGTTTTTT. This translates into CASSEYLQSKNTGELFF.